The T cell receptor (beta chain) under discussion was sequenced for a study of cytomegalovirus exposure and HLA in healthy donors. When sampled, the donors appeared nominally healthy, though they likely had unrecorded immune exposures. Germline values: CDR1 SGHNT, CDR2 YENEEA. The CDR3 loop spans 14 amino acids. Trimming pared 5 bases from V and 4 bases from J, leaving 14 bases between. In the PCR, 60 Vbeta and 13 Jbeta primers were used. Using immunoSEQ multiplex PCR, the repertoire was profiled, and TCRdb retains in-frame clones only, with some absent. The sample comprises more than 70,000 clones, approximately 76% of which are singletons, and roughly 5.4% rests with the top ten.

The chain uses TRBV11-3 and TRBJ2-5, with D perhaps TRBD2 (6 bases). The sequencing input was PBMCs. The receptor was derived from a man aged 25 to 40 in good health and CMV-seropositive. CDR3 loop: CASSPGGVLETQYF. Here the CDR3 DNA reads TGTGCCAGCAGCCCAGGCGGGGTCCTAGAGACCCAGTACTTC.